This entry is about one TCR beta chain. Antigen unknown. Each single cDNA molecule received a unique molecular identifier. TCRdb analysed the 5' RACE reads with MiXCR anew, one entry per CDR3 protein. The sample consists of approximately 48,000 distinct CDR3 sequences, around 6% of them appearing once. This entry is derived from a study of early T cells in non-severe SARS-CoV-2 infection. Whole-study context: RNA in bulk from unsorted whole blood was sequenced, and chains were unpaired. Study-wide findings and caveats: Sequences matched to VDJdb favored anti-spike CD8 responses, while private and CD4 specificities were missed.

The V and J ends lost 11 bases and 0 bases respectively, with 10 bases between them. The CDR3 is 12 residues long. The gene calls are TRBV12-3 or TRBV12-4 and TRBJ1-2; no firm D call. This sample comprised whole blood, obtained at baseline. This clonotype originated in an adult who was a healthcare worker with PCR-confirmed SARS-CoV-2 infection or an uninfected control (not recorded which). CDR3 amino acids: CASKRANYGYTF. The CDR3 DNA is TGTGCCTCGAAGAGGGCTAACTATGGCTACACCTTC.